One sample yielded the 12 T cell receptor beta chains listed below, sequenced in a study of blood T cells in healthy people across ages. A J-beta primer mix and a sample-barcoded 5' primer were used in a second PCR of about 7 to 12 cycles. TCRdb itself ran the 5' RACE reads through MiXCR, one entry per CDR3 protein. The profile shows about 680,000 distinct CDR3 sequences, roughly 49% of them singletons. The sample consisted of blood. All receptors come from a woman in her sixties in good health.

This clonotype was seen a handful of times. The chain recombines TRBV7-2 with TRBJ1-1; the D is unclear. In germline, CDR1 is SGHTA, CDR2 FQGNSA. The ends were cut back, 3 bases at V and 11 bases at J, with 13 bases in the middle. The CDR3 loop spans 12 amino acids. The CDR3 DNA reads TGTGCCAGCAGCTTCGAGGGCTATACGGCTTTCTTT. This sequence encodes CASSFEGYTAFF. The full variable domain, rest sourced from reference TRBV7-2 and TRBJ1-1, is GAGVSQSPSNKVTEKGKDVELRCDPISGHTALYWYRQSLGQGLEFLIYFQGNSAPDKSGLPSDRFSAERTGGSVSTLTIQRTQQEDSAVYLCASSFEGYTAFFGQGTRLTVV.

The CDR3 protein is CASSSSLAGEADTQYF. Here the CDR3 DNA reads TGTGCCAGCAGTTCCTCACTAGCGGGAGAGGCAGATACGCAGTATTTT. V gene TRBV12-3 or TRBV12-4 combines with J gene TRBJ2-3, with 11 bases matching TRBD2. Trimming at V came to 4 bases and at J to 4 bases, leaving 7 bases not matched to a gene. This CDR3 contains 16 residues.

Written as DNA, the CDR3 is TGTGCCAGCAGCGTAATGGGCTACGATGAGCAGTACTTC. Encoded protein: CASSVMGYDEQYF. The chain recombines TRBV9 with TRBJ2-7; D is ambiguous. The V gene lost 1 base and the J gene lost 7 bases, with 12 bases spanning the gap. Germline assignment: CDR1 SGDLS and CDR2 YYNGEE. CDR3 length: 13 residues.

In this sample, this clonotype turned up a few times. The rearrangement uses TRBV4-3 and TRBJ2-5; TRBD2 aligns across 14 bases. This CDR3 region has 17 residues. Germline loops: CDR1 LGHNA, CDR2 YSLEER. V dropped 2 bases and J dropped 4; count of bases not matched to a gene: 6. Written as DNA, the CDR3 is TGCGCCAGCAGCCAAACCGGGACTAGCGGGAGAGGAGAGACCCAGTACTTC. Protein: CASSQTGTSGRGETQYF.

The chain carries TRBV9 and TRBJ2-2; TRBD1 matches at 7 bases. Looked up from germline, CDR1 is SGDLS and CDR2 is YYNGEE. V shed 0 bases, J shed 6 bases, and the junction held 8 bases outside the gene matches. This CDR3 region has 16 residues. The CDR3 reads CASSVGGQLVPGELFF. CDR3 DNA sequence: TGTGCCAGCAGCGTAGGGGGACAGCTTGTTCCCGGGGAGCTGTTTTTT.

This clonotype has a handful of counts. The genes are TRBV20-1 and TRBJ2-1, with D perhaps matching TRBD1 or TRBD2 (5 bases each). The CDR3 has 14 residues. Germline V lookup: CDR1 DFQATT, CDR2 SNEGSKA (reference sequence). The germline V and J ends were trimmed by 3 bases and 6 bases, with 15 bases remaining between them. This CDR3 reads CSASLWDRTNEQFF. CDR3 DNA: TGCAGTGCTAGTCTGTGGGACCGCACCAATGAGCAGTTCTTC.

V gene TRBV28 combines with J gene TRBJ2-2; D is unresolved. Germline V gives CDR1 MDHEN, CDR2 SYDVKM. Trimming pared 6 bases from V and 7 bases from J, leaving 9 bases between. CDR3 size: 12 residues. The CDR3 loop reads CASSREVGELFF. CDR3 coding DNA: TGTGCCAGCAGCCGAGAAGTCGGGGAGCTGTTTTTT.

This clonotype was found many times. V gene TRBV3-1 combines with J gene TRBJ2-3; no clear D. Germline values: CDR1 LGHDT, CDR2 YNNKEL (reference sequence). V was shortened by 1 base and J by 4 bases, with 3 bases between the two germline ends. The CDR3 is 12 amino acids. The CDR3 DNA reads as TGTGCCAGCAGCCAAGCCGCAGATACGCAGTATTTT. Translation: CASSQAADTQYF.

In DNA form, the CDR3 reads TGTGCCAGCAGCTCGACTCACAGGGTAGAAAAACTGTTTTTT. Translated, it gives CASSSTHRVEKLFF. The chain combines TRBV6-5 with TRBJ1-4; the D gene is possibly TRBD1 (6 bases). Germline CDR1 is MNHEY and CDR2 is SVGAGI. The CDR3 has 14 amino acids. Deletions cut 6 bases from V and 8 bases from J, with 16 bases between.

The table lists this clonotype with many counts. This rearrangement joins TRBV6-2 or TRBV6-3 to TRBJ2-5, with 7 bases lining up with TRBD1. The V and J ends lost 7 bases and 7 bases, in that order; junction bases with no gene match: 18. The CDR3 is made up of 16 amino acids. Germline-derived CDR1 and CDR2 are MNHEY and SVGEGT. As DNA, the CDR3 is TGTGCCAGCACCGGCGGACAGGCTCAAGGGGGAAGGACCCAGTACTTC. Its protein is CASTGGQAQGGRTQYF.

The V and J genes are TRBV27 and TRBJ2-1, with 14 nucleotides matching TRBD2. The V segment lost 5 bases and the J segment 7 bases; nucleotides outside the gene matches: 7. Per germline, CDR1 MNHEY and CDR2 SMNVEV (reference sequence). This CDR3 has 16 amino acids. Here the CDR3 reads CASSQTSGRAPNEQFF. The CDR3 DNA reads as TGTGCCAGCAGTCAGACTAGCGGGAGGGCCCCGAATGAGCAGTTCTTC.

The chain uses TRBV28 and TRBJ2-4, with 11 bases fitting TRBD1. The J call may be in error: the DNA end matches TRBJ2-7 better. The germline V gene has CDR1 MDHEN and CDR2 SYDVKM. The CDR3 totals 15 residues. The CDR3 region has the DNA TGTGCCAGCAGTTTATGGGACAGGGGGCCTCACGAGCAGTACTTC. Residues: CASSLWDRGPHEQYF.